The present entry profiles one T cell receptor (beta chain) with its context. The antigen is unknown. Methods used by the authors: Junction-only sequences without quality scores were provided by ImmunoSEQ, so filtering was different. Using immunoSEQ multiplex PCR, the repertoire was profiled, and TCRdb retains in-frame clones only, with some absent. The V and J calls and clone size come from that table; D and trimming were worked out from the DNA. The sample consists of about 2 million clones, around 96% of them appearing once. These data are taken from a study of shared clonotypes between healthy human individuals. Looked up from germline, CDR1 is KGHSH and CDR2 is LQKENI. The CDR3 sequence is 15 residues long. Trimming removed 0 bases at V and 2 bases at J, with 10 bases between. Points from the study as a whole: A reduction in generation probabilities was seen for non-shared clonotypes relative to those shared by all four donors. It was expected that sequencing depth would affect clonotype sharing among donors.

The naive CD8 fraction comprised CD45RO-negative cells positively selected for CCR7 and excluded terminally differentiated effector memory CD45RA+ cells. The receptor's source is a man aged 18 to 35 in good health. Sequenced material: naive CD8+ T cells sorted from blood. The chain is built from TRBV18 and TRBJ1-2, with a tentative D call TRBD1 (5 bases). The CDR3 loop reads CASSPPGPKNYGYTF. DNA of the CDR3: TGTGCCAGCTCACCACCGGGACCGAAGAACTATGGCTACACCTTC.